The 4 T cell receptor beta chains listed next were all sequenced from one sample in a study of monozygotic twins with inflammatory bowel disease. No DNA is given; TCRdb re-called the 5' RACE reads and lists each CDR3 protein once. The sample has approximately 400,000 distinct CDR3 sequences, and its top ten clones hold 2.4%. The sample was blood. These receptors were taken from a human donor with ulcerative colitis or Crohn's disease, or a healthy co-twin of an affected twin (not recorded which).

CDR3 in amino acids: CASSQEAGAYNEQFF. This chain links TRBV3-1 with TRBJ2-1; TCRdb lists TRBD2, though no DNA is available to test this call. Germline loops: CDR1 LGHDT, CDR2 YNNKEL (reference sequence). CDR3 length: 15 residues.

CDR3: CATSRGRQGNGEQYF. V and J are TRBV15 and TRBJ2-7; TCRdb designates TRBD1, a call that cannot be tested without DNA. The CDR3 consists of 15 residues. Germline V gene lookup returns CDR1 LNHNV and CDR2 YYDKDF (reference sequence).

The chain employs TRBV5-1 and TRBJ1-5; without DNA, the TCRdb call of TRBD1 cannot be checked. The germline V gene has CDR1 SGHRS and CDR2 YFSETQ. The CDR3 has 16 amino acids. The chain's CDR3 is CASSAGPGEGYQPQHF.

CDR3 residues: CASSFSGSWETQYF. This chain uses TRBV5-1 with TRBJ2-5; without DNA, the TCRdb call of TRBD2 cannot be checked. CDR1 and CDR2 from the germline V gene are SGHRS and YFSETQ. This CDR3 has 14 amino acids.